This T cell receptor (beta chain) was documented in a study of cytomegalovirus exposure and HLA in healthy donors. About this clone itself: Its antigen is currently unknown.

General study points: As confirmed in vitro, a few CMV-associated chains were specific for CMV antigens.

Healthy bone marrow donors supplied every sample. Amplification used 60 Vbeta primers and 13 Jbeta primers. Sequencing was performed with immunoSEQ multiplex PCR; in TCRdb, only in-frame clones are kept and a portion is missing. The table records a few hundred thousand clones, approximately 80% of them present only once. Sequencing input: PBMCs. The source is a woman between 55 and 75 years old in good health and CMV-seropositive.

Written as DNA, the CDR3 is TGTGCCAGCAGCTTAGCGGGGGACAGGGGCTTCTATGGCTACACCTTC. It yields the protein CASSLAGDRGFYGYTF. J is TRBJ1-2 and V is TRBV7-9; 10 bases fit TRBD1. The ends lost 0 bases at V and 4 bases at J; junction bases unmatched: 5. CDR3 length equals 16 residues. Germline-derived CDR1 and CDR2 are SEHNR and FQNEAQ (reference sequence). Based on the CDR3 plus reference TRBV7-9 and TRBJ1-2, the full variable domain is DTGVSQNPRHKITKRGQNVTFRCDPISEHNRLYWYRQTLGQGPEFLTYFQNEAQLEKSRLLSDRFSAERPKGSFSTLEIQRTEQGDSAMYLCASSLAGDRGFYGYTFGSGTRLTVV.